This TCR beta chain was recovered during a study of beta chain features in type 1 diabetes. TCRB transcripts that were expressed got sequenced, as all of the isolated RNA had been reverse transcribed. Assay used: immunoSEQ multiplex PCR; TCRdb lists only in-frame clones, some missing. The data hold under 400,000 clones, with around 19% observed a single time. Germline CDR1 is SGHNT and CDR2 is YYREEE (reference sequence). J gave up 10 bases and V 4 bases, and 8 bases lay outside the gene matches. The CDR3 totals 14 residues. Sequencing input: naive CD4+ T cells from blood. This receptor was obtained from a woman in her late teens or twenties in good health. The gene calls are TRBV5-4 and TRBJ1-6, with 7 bases that match TRBD1. This CDR3 reads CASSLRTGGSPLHF. The CDR3 DNA reads TGTGCCAGCAGCCTCAGGACAGGTGGATCACCCCTCCACTTT.